Following are 3 T cell receptor beta chains from one sample sequenced in a study of OX40 agonist ivuxolimab in advanced cancers. Receptor libraries were prepared by the immunoSEQ multiplex PCR assay. Held by TCRdb, this immuneACCESS table contains in-frame sequences only and omits some clones. Under half of the omission traces to an unresolved V gene where checked; the cause of the rest is unknown. For this sample the table gives approximately 100,000 clones, of which approximately 85% were detected only once. The top ten clones comprise about 3.8% of the sample. The sample consisted of CD4+ or CD8+ T cells sorted from blood, taken in a trial of the OX40 agonist ivuxolimab. These receptors all stem from an adult with an advanced solid tumor such as melanoma, head and neck, liver or kidney cancer.

The chain joins TRBV5-4 to TRBJ1-2; no reliable D call. Germline V gene sequence: CDR1 SGHNT, CDR2 YYREEE (reference sequence). The CDR3 has 11 amino acids. Trimming removed 1 base at V and 8 bases at J, with 6 bases between. The CDR3 bases are TGTGCCAGCAGCTTGTCGGAGGGCTACACCTTC. Translated, it gives CASSLSEGYTF.

As regards this clone: At one boundary the junction diverges from the germline segment, which might be a read error. V gene TRBV11-2 combines with J gene TRBJ2-4; the match to TRBD1 covers 8 bases. Germline CDR1 SGHAT, CDR2 FQNNGV. The CDR3 is 12 amino acids. CDR3 nucleotide sequence: TGTGCCAGCAGCACCCCGGGACAGGTCCCCAACTTC. Its translation: CASSTPGQVPNF.

There are a few counts of this clone. Other nucleotide sequences in the sample specify the same CDR3. The V and J genes are TRBV5-6 and TRBJ2-7; TRBD2 matches at 8 bases. V was clipped by 3 bases and J by 4 bases; unmatched bases: 3. Germline V gene sequence: CDR1 SGHDT, CDR2 YYEEEE. CDR3 length equals 13 residues. For the CDR3, the DNA is TGTGCCAGCAGCTCGGGGGGGTTTTACGAGCAGTACTTC. This translates into CASSSGGFYEQYF.